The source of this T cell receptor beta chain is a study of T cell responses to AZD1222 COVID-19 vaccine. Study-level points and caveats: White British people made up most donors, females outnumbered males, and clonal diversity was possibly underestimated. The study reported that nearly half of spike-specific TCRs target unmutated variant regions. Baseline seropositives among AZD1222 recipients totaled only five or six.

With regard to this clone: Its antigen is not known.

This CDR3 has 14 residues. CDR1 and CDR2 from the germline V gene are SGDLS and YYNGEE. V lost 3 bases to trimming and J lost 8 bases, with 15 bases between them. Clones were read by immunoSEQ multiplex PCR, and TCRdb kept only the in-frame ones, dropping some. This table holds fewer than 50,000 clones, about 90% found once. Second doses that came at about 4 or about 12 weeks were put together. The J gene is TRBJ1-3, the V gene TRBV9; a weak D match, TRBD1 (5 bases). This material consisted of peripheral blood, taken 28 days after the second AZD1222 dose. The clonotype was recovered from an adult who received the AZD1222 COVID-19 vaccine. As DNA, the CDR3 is TGTGCCAGCAGCGGCAGGGTTTCTGGGGACACCATATATTTT. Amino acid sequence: CASSGRVSGDTIYF.